The present T cell receptor beta chain was sequenced within a study of blood T cell repertoires in COVID-19. Across the whole study: The analysed material was cDNA or gDNA that came from T cells, B-cell-depleted T cells, or PBMCs.

The protocol was immunoSEQ multiplex PCR, while the TCRdb copy is restricted to in-frame clones and leaves out a portion. The sample lists around 100,000 clones; roughly 88% were seen once. The sequence derives from a woman in her seventies with acute or convalescent COVID-19. Input material: peripheral blood.

In DNA form, the CDR3 reads TGTGCCAGCAGCTCGGCGGGGTCAGATACGCAGTATTTT. Amino acids: CASSSAGSDTQYF. This chain uses TRBV5-4 with TRBJ2-3; D perhaps matches TRBD2 (6 bases). The germline gives CDR1 SGHNT, CDR2 YYREEE (reference sequence). V lost 3 bases to trimming and J lost 4 bases, with 9 bases between them. The CDR3 runs 13 residues.